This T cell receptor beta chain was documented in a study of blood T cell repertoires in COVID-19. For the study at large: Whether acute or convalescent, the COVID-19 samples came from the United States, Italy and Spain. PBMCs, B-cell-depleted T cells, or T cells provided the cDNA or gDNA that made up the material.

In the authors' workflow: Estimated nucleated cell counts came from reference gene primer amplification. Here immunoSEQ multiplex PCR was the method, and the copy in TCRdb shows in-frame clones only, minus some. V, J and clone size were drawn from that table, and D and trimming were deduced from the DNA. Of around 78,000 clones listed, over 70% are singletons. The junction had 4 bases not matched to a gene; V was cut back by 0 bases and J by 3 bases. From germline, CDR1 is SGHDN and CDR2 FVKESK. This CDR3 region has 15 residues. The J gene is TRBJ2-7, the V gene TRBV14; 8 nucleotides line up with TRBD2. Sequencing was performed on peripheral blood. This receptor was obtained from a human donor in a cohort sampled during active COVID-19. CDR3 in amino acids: CASSQDTSGYYEQYF. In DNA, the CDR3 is TGTGCCAGCAGCCAAGATACTAGCGGCTACTACGAGCAGTACTTC.